This T cell receptor beta chain was identified during a study of cytomegalovirus exposure and HLA in healthy donors. Comment on this clone: The antigen is undetermined.

The CDR3 has 14 residues. V trimming: 7 bases; J trimming: 7 bases; junction bases outside the gene matches: 5. Germline V lookup: CDR1 MDHEN, CDR2 SYDVKM. Primers included in the PCR were 60 Vbeta and 13 Jbeta primers. The assay was immunoSEQ multiplex PCR, and TCRdb's table has in-frame clones only and misses some. The sample yields about 180,000 clones, roughly four fifths seen once. Study results and caveats: In vitro checks showed that a few CMV-associated chains really do target CMV antigens. Most TCR beta V segments were productive about 87% or about 30% of the time in an earlier analysis. 150 or so TCR beta chains were listed as cytomegalovirus-associated.

This chain links TRBV28 with TRBJ2-1; the match to TRBD2 covers 12 bases. The sample consisted of PBMCs. This clonotype was obtained from a woman in her twenties or thirties in good health and CMV-seronegative. The CDR3 region has the DNA TGTGCCAGCACCGAGGGGACTAGCGGGAATGAGCAGTTCTTC. Its protein product is CASTEGTSGNEQFF.